The text below deals with one T cell receptor beta chain. Trimming removed 2 bases at V and 4 bases at J, with 6 bases between. The germline V gene has CDR1 SGHAT and CDR2 FQDESV (reference sequence). The CDR3 consists of 12 residues. The sample originates from a study of technical replicates of blood from several donors. Clones were sequenced by immunoSEQ multiplex PCR, and TCRdb holds only the in-frame ones, with some missing. The table has around 80,000 clones, 70% to 90% seen once. Source material: T cells isolated from PBMCs. The source is a human donor in good health. The chain combines TRBV11-1 with TRBJ2-7; no clear D gene. CDR3 protein: CASSLYSYEQYF. As DNA, the CDR3 is TGTGCCAGCAGCTTATACAGTTACGAGCAGTACTTC.